Presented here are 20 T cell receptor beta chains from one specimen sequenced in a study of shared clonotypes between healthy human individuals. The method was immunoSEQ multiplex PCR; TCRdb's version includes in-frame clones alone and lacks a portion of them. The data show over 2 million clones, with about 95% seen just once and 0.13% held by the top ten. The sample taken for sequencing was naive CD4+ T cells sorted from blood. Indicated subset: CD45RA+ positively selected. The receptor source for this set is a man aged 18 to 29 in good health.

This clone was seen once. The CDR3 nucleotides are TGTGCCAGCAGCTTAGGGGTCACCGAGACTGGCTACACCTTC. This sequence encodes CASSLGVTETGYTF. This rearrangement joins TRBV4-2 to TRBJ1-2; perhaps TRBD1 as D (5 bases). Germline V gene sequence: CDR1 LGHNA, CDR2 YNFKEQ. The CDR3 consists of 14 residues. V was cut by 5 bases and J by 7 bases, with 17 bases left in between.

The chain carries TRBV18 and TRBJ1-5; tentative D call: TRBD1 (5 bases). Trimming took 4 bases from V and 4 from J, leaving 11 bases between them. The CDR3 covers 14 residues. Germline V gives CDR1 KGHSH, CDR2 LQKENI. The CDR3 bases are TGTGCCAGCTCACAGGGGTCGGGGAATCAGCCCCAGCATTTT. This translates into CASSQGSGNQPQHF.

The chain couples TRBV10-1 to TRBJ2-5; D ambiguous. The CDR3 is 12 amino acids. The V gene lost 7 bases and the J gene lost 2 bases, with 8 bases spanning the gap. Germline V gene sequence: CDR1 WNHNN, CDR2 SYGVQD (reference sequence). As DNA, the CDR3 is TGCGCCAGCAAGGGTGGGCAAGAGACCCAGTACTTC. It translates to CASKGGQETQYF.

The rearrangement joins TRBV14 to TRBJ1-4, with no clear D. V lost 0 bases to trimming and J lost 10 bases, with 9 bases between them. Germline values: CDR1 SGHDN, CDR2 FVKESK. The CDR3 has 13 amino acids. CDR3 region: CASSQDRVGKLFF. CDR3 nucleotides: TGTGCCAGCAGCCAAGATCGGGTGGGAAAACTGTTTTTT.

V usage is TRBV11-2 and J usage is TRBJ2-3; 8 nucleotides line up with TRBD2. The CDR3 totals 17 residues. Germline CDR1 and CDR2: SGHAT and FQNNGV. The ends lost 5 bases at V and 6 bases at J; junction bases unmatched: 16. This CDR3 is CASSPTVSGEGTDTQYF. Here the CDR3 DNA reads TGTGCCAGCAGCCCCACAGTTAGCGGGGAGGGTACGGATACGCAGTATTTT.

The gene calls are TRBV7-6 and TRBJ1-4, with 10 positions matching TRBD1. CDR1 and CDR2 (germline): SGHVS, FNYEAQ. This CDR3 is built from 16 residues. Trimming removed 3 bases from V and 10 bases from J; junction bases left unmatched: 11. The chain's CDR3 is CASSFYSGTGDGKLFF. In DNA, the CDR3 is TGTGCCAGCAGCTTTTACTCCGGGACAGGGGACGGAAAACTGTTTTTT.

The chain uses TRBV10-2 and TRBJ2-1; D perhaps matches TRBD2 (6 bases). From germline, CDR1 is WSHSY and CDR2 SAAADI. Trimming stripped 0 bases from V and 4 bases from J, with 25 bases between. The CDR3 runs 20 residues. Here the CDR3 DNA reads TGCGCCAGCAGTGAGTCAAGGAGGGGACCCCCCAGAGGAGCGTACAATGAGCAGTTCTTC. Its translation is CASSESRRGPPRGAYNEQFF.

In nucleotides, the CDR3 is TGTGCCAGCAGTTTTGGGGGATACTCTAACTATGGCTACACCTTC. Translated: CASSFGGYSNYGYTF. The chain joins TRBV27 to TRBJ1-2; weak D call: TRBD1 (5 bases). The CDR3 extends over 15 amino acids. Between the trimmed V and J ends, which lost 3 bases and 0 bases, there was a span of 11 bases. Germline CDR1 is MNHEY and CDR2 is SMNVEV (reference sequence).

Remarks on this clone: Other DNA sequences in the same sample also yield this CDR3. J is TRBJ2-7 and V is TRBV6-5; D not resolved. Trimming removed 6 bases at V and 0 bases at J, with 9 bases between. In germline, CDR1 is MNHEY, CDR2 SVGAGI. CDR3 length: 13 amino acids. The CDR3 protein is CASSRRSSYEQYF. As DNA, the CDR3 is TGTGCCAGCAGCCGACGGAGCTCCTACGAGCAGTACTTC.

The chain carries TRBV4-2 and TRBJ2-1; 8 bases are shared with TRBD2. V lost 9 bases, J lost 0 bases, and 4 bases stayed unmatched. Germline-derived CDR1 and CDR2 are LGHNA and YNFKEQ. The CDR3 is made up of 14 amino acids. Here the CDR3 reads CASSGTGSYNEQFF. The CDR3 DNA sequence: TGTGCCAGTAGCGGGACCGGCTCCTACAATGAGCAGTTCTTC.

This chain connects TRBV19 to TRBJ2-7; D tentatively reads TRBD1 or TRBD2 (5 bases each). V was shortened by 7 bases and J by 0 bases, with 10 bases between the two germline ends. Germline V CDR1 and CDR2: LNHDA, SQIVND (reference sequence). The CDR3 runs 13 residues. Here the CDR3 reads CASKMRGSYEQYF. DNA of the CDR3: TGTGCCAGTAAAATGAGGGGCTCCTACGAGCAGTACTTC.

The V and J genes are TRBV10-3 and TRBJ2-7; D may be TRBD1 (6 bases). The CDR3 extends over 14 amino acids. V lost 9 bases to trimming and J lost 5 bases, with 20 bases between them. Germline V CDR1 and CDR2: ENHRY, SYGVKD. As DNA, the CDR3 is TGTGCCATATCCCTGGGGACAACACGGGACGAGCAGTACTTC. Its protein product is CAISLGTTRDEQYF.

This rearrangement joins TRBV6-5 to TRBJ1-2; TRBD1 aligns across 7 bases. The CDR3 has 13 amino acids. V was clipped by 7 bases and J by 8 bases; unmatched bases: 10. Germline assignment: CDR1 MNHEY and CDR2 SVGAGI. This CDR3 reads CASTLDRTKGYTF. The CDR3 coding sequence is TGTGCCAGCACCTTGGACAGGACGAAGGGCTACACCTTC.

The sample holds one count of this clone. The V and J genes are TRBV10-3 and TRBJ2-7; TRBD1 might be the D (7 bases). The V end lost 0 bases, the J end lost 6 bases, and 12 bases lay between the germline ends. The CDR3 is 14 residues long. The V gene's germline CDR1 is ENHRY and CDR2 SYGVKD. The CDR3 is CAISESRGASEQYF. The DNA for the CDR3 is TGTGCCATCAGTGAGTCCAGGGGGGCGTCCGAGCAGTACTTC.

The chain has TRBV10-3 and TRBJ1-5; maybe TRBD1 (5 bases). In germline, CDR1 is ENHRY, CDR2 SYGVKD. V lost 8 bases and J lost 0, with 11 bases in between. CDR3 length: 14 residues. CDR3 loop: CAIGREDSNQPQHF. In DNA form, the CDR3 reads TGTGCCATCGGCAGGGAGGATAGCAATCAGCCCCAGCATTTT.

The chain combines TRBV21-1 with TRBJ2-7. TRBV21-1 is a recognized pseudogene. CDR3 length equals 14 residues. This CDR3 reads CASSKAGTVYEQYF. CDR3 nucleotide sequence: TGTGCCAGCAGCAAAGCTGGGACGGTCTACGAGCAGTACTTC.

The CDR3, as DNA: TGTGCCAGCAGTTTATATACAGCTAACTATGGCTACACCTTC. Its protein product is CASSLYTANYGYTF. The chain recombines TRBV28 with TRBJ1-2; unclear D gene. The CDR3 sequence is 14 residues long. Per germline, CDR1 MDHEN and CDR2 SYDVKM. V was pared by 1 base and J by 0 bases, with 6 bases between.

The gene calls are TRBV5-1 and TRBJ1-6; 9 bases are shared with TRBD1. The CDR3 spans 16 residues. Unmatched junction bases numbered 4, after V lost 0 bases and J lost 6 bases. Germline V lookup: CDR1 SGHRS, CDR2 YFSETQ. CDR3 DNA: TGCGCCAGCAGCTTGGACGGGACAGGGCTTAATTCACCCCTCCACTTT. Its protein is CASSLDGTGLNSPLHF.

The chain carries TRBV5-6 and TRBJ1-4; D not certain. The V end lost 3 bases, the J end lost 8 bases, and 17 bases lay between the germline ends. CDR1 is SGHDT, CDR2 YYEEEE, per germline. This CDR3 region has 15 residues. The CDR3 protein is CASSSRTARAEKLFF. The CDR3, as DNA: TGTGCCAGCAGCTCGCGGACCGCGCGGGCCGAAAAACTGTTTTTT.

The J gene is TRBJ2-1, the V gene TRBV10-3, with 7 nucleotides matching TRBD2. The V and J ends lost 5 bases and 3 bases, in that order; junction bases with no gene match: 13. Germline-derived CDR1 and CDR2 are ENHRY and SYGVKD. The CDR3 covers 17 residues. The CDR3 is CAISSLSGKGGYNEQFF. DNA of the CDR3: TGTGCCATCAGTTCCCTGAGCGGGAAGGGAGGCTACAATGAGCAGTTCTTC.